The 21 T cell receptor beta chains in this list originate from one sample, sequenced in a study of blood T cell repertoires in COVID-19. TCRdb keeps only in-frame clones here, not all; method: immunoSEQ multiplex PCR. This table holds just under 90,000 clones, over 75% found once. The source material was peripheral blood. Receptors were obtained from a woman aged 80 or over with acute or convalescent COVID-19.

This clone has a handful of counts. The V and J genes are TRBV5-1 and TRBJ1-1, with unresolved D. Looked up from germline, CDR1 is SGHRS and CDR2 is YFSETQ. This CDR3 has 14 amino acids. V lost 0 bases, J lost 5 bases, and 11 bases lay in between. The CDR3 is CASSLGGFETEAFF. CDR3 nucleotides: TGCGCCAGCAGCTTGGGAGGTTTCGAGACTGAAGCTTTCTTT. Drawing the rest from reference TRBV5-1 and TRBJ1-1, the complete variable domain is KAGVTQTPRYLIKTRGQQVTLSCSPISGHRSVSWYQQTPGQGLQFLFEYFSETQRNKGNFPGRFSGRQFSNSRSEMNVSTLELGDSALYLCASSLGGFETEAFFGQGTRLTVV.

The V call is TRBV6-5, the J call TRBJ1-5; possibly TRBD1 for D (5 bases). Trimming stripped 5 bases from V and 7 bases from J, with 9 bases between. The CDR3 extends over 12 amino acids. Per germline, CDR1 MNHEY and CDR2 SVGAGI. This CDR3 reads CASSITGQPQHF. In nucleotides, the CDR3 is TGTGCCAGCAGTATTACAGGCCAGCCCCAGCATTTT.

This clone appeared a single time. This chain links TRBV11-3 with TRBJ2-1; the match to TRBD2 covers 7 bases. The CDR3 covers 13 residues. Germline-derived CDR1 and CDR2 are SGHNT and YENEEA. Germline trimming cut 2 bases from V and 9 bases from J; bases unmatched to any gene: 4. The CDR3 DNA follows: TGTGCCAGCAGCTTAAGACTAGCCCTTGAGCAGTTCTTC. This sequence encodes CASSLRLALEQFF. The full variable domain, in which reference TRBV11-3 and TRBJ2-1 provide the parts outside the CDR3, is EAGVVQSPRYKIIEKKQPVAFWCNPISGHNTLYWYLQNLGQGPELLIRYENEEAVDDSQLPKDRFSAERLKGVDSTLKIQPAELGDSAVYLCASSLRLALEQFFGPGTRLTVL.

The V call is TRBV23-1, the J call TRBJ2-7; 8 bases agree with TRBD1. TRBV23-1 is an ORF, with its function uncertain. The V and J ends lost 9 bases and 2 bases, in that order; junction bases with no gene match: 9. This CDR3 comprises 14 residues. The DNA for the CDR3 is TGCGCCAGTCACCCCGGGACAGGACCCTACGAGCAGTACTTC. Amino acid sequence: CASHPGTGPYEQYF.

This sequence joins TRBV6-6 and TRBJ1-1; 9 nucleotides line up with TRBD1. Germline V lookup: CDR1 MNHNY, CDR2 SVGAGI (reference sequence). After removal of 6 bases from V and 5 bases from J, the junction contained 16 bases not matched to a gene. The CDR3 extends over 17 amino acids. The CDR3 loop is CASSRGTGNRGRTEAFF. Here the CDR3 DNA reads TGTGCCAGCAGCCGAGGAACCGGTAACAGGGGGCGGACTGAAGCTTTCTTT.

V and J are TRBV3-1 (or the pseudogene TRBV3-2) and TRBJ1-1; D remains unclear. V shed 4 bases and J shed 3 bases, with 18 bases lying between them. Germline-derived CDR1 and CDR2 are LGHDT and YNNKEL (reference sequence). The CDR3 sequence is 16 residues long. DNA for the CDR3: TGTGCCAGCAGCCCAAACGACCGGGATAAACACACTGAAGCTTTCTTT. It translates to CASSPNDRDKHTEAFF.

This chain joins TRBV18 and TRBJ2-7; a possible D gene is TRBD2 (5 bases). The CDR3 length is 15 residues. V was trimmed by 2 bases and J by 5 bases, leaving 16 bases between them. Germline assignment: CDR1 KGHSH and CDR2 LQKENI. CDR3 residues: CASSPLWTAGDEQYF. CDR3 nucleotides: TGTGCCAGCTCACCATTGTGGACGGCGGGCGACGAGCAGTACTTC. Variable domain in full (rest from reference TRBV18 and TRBJ2-7): NAGVMQNPRHLVRRRGQEARLRCSPMKGHSHVYWYRQLPEEGLKFMVYLQKENIIDESGMPKERFSAEFPKEGPSILRIQQVVRGDSAAYFCASSPLWTAGDEQYFGPGTRLTVT.

The CDR3 here is CASRYTANQPQHF. Here the CDR3 DNA reads TGTGCCAGCAGGTACACAGCCAATCAGCCCCAGCATTTT. The chain uses TRBV2 and TRBJ1-5, with D unclear. This CDR3 contains 13 residues. CDR1 and CDR2 from the germline V gene are SNHLY and FYNNEI. V shed 6 bases and J shed 3 bases, with 9 bases lying between them.

A single count supports this clone. This sequence joins TRBV19 and TRBJ1-1; 7 nucleotides match TRBD1. CDR3 size: 13 residues. Germline CDR1 is LNHDA and CDR2 is SQIVND (reference sequence). Trimming cost V 4 bases and J 1 base; bases outside gene matches: 0. The CDR3 spells CASSRQGNTEAFF. The CDR3 DNA is TGTGCCAGTAGTAGACAGGGGAACACTGAAGCTTTCTTT.

The J gene is TRBJ2-5, the V gene TRBV6-5, with 12 nucleotides matching TRBD1. Germline CDR1 reads MNHEY; CDR2 reads SVGAGI. This CDR3 region has 15 residues. V trimming: 7 bases; J trimming: 5 bases; junction bases outside the gene matches: 8. CDR3 nucleotide sequence: TGTGCCAGCACACCGGGACAGGGGGCCTGGGAGACCCAGTACTTC. Its translation: CASTPGQGAWETQYF.

This clone was seen once. The rearrangement links TRBV10-1 to TRBJ1-4, with 7 positions matching TRBD1. This CDR3 region has 16 residues. The V and J ends lost 3 bases and 4 bases, in that order; junction bases with no gene match: 8. Looked up from germline, CDR1 is WNHNN and CDR2 is SYGVQD (reference sequence). CDR3 nucleotides: TGCGCCAGCAGTGACCGTACAGGGGCGGGTAATGAAAAACTGTTTTTT. Its translation is CASSDRTGAGNEKLFF.

The chain uses TRBV7-9 and TRBJ1-4; TRBD1 agrees at 9 bases. V trimming: 5 bases; J trimming: 6 bases; junction bases outside the gene matches: 7. CDR3 length: 15 residues. Germline V gene sequence: CDR1 SEHNR, CDR2 FQNEAQ (reference sequence). For the CDR3, the DNA is TGTGCCAGCAGCGCAAGGACAGGGGCGGATGAAAAACTGTTTTTT. It specifies CASSARTGADEKLFF.

The CDR3 reads CASSVAGQNYGYTF. The CDR3 DNA reads TGTGCCAGCAGCGTAGCCGGACAGAACTATGGCTACACCTTC. The V gene is TRBV9, the J gene TRBJ1-2; tentatively, D is TRBD1 (6 bases). Germline-derived CDR1 and CDR2 are SGDLS and YYNGEE. Between the trimmed V and J ends, which lost 0 bases and 2 bases, there was a span of 8 bases. The CDR3 has 14 residues.

This chain joins TRBV18 and TRBJ2-7, with D possibly being TRBD1 (6 bases). The CDR3 contains 13 residues. Deletions cut 3 bases from V and 6 bases from J, with 12 bases between. Germline CDR1 and CDR2: KGHSH and LQKENI. The CDR3 DNA reads as TGTGCCAGCTCACCCCAGGGGCCTTTCGAGCAGTACTTC. Its protein product is CASSPQGPFEQYF.

V is TRBV9 and J is TRBJ2-5, with D possibly matching TRBD1 (6 bases). From germline, CDR1 is SGDLS and CDR2 YYNGEE. The CDR3 spans 14 residues. Trimming removed 0 bases from V and 1 base from J, with 7 bases in between. This chain's CDR3 is CASSVGTAQETQYF. The CDR3 DNA follows: TGTGCCAGCAGCGTAGGGACAGCCCAAGAGACCCAGTACTTC.

The chain carries TRBV14 and TRBJ1-5, with D tentatively TRBD1 (6 bases). CDR1 SGHDN and CDR2 FVKESK come from the germline V gene. V lost 1 base and J 9 bases, leaving 13 bases between the germline ends. The length of the CDR3 is 14 residues. The CDR3 sequence: CASSQAGVRGPQHF. Written as DNA, the CDR3 is TGTGCCAGCAGCCAAGCCGGAGTCAGGGGGCCCCAGCATTTT.

The chain carries TRBV3-1 (or the pseudogene TRBV3-2) and TRBJ2-1, with 8 nucleotides matching TRBD2. Trimming removed 4 bases from V and 4 bases from J; junction bases left unmatched: 6. CDR3 length equals 15 residues. Per germline, CDR1 LGHDT and CDR2 YNNKEL (reference sequence). CDR3 nucleotide sequence: TGTGCCAGCAGCCCTGGACTAGCCCCATACAATGAGCAGTTCTTC. It translates to CASSPGLAPYNEQFF.

The chain joins TRBV12-3 or TRBV12-4 to TRBJ1-2; D is unclear. Trimming took 6 bases from V and 7 from J, leaving 6 bases between them. This CDR3 is 10 amino acids long. This CDR3 is CASSPSGYTF. CDR3 DNA sequence: TGTGCCAGCAGCCCGAGTGGCTACACCTTC.

The rearrangement links TRBV28 to TRBJ1-5; 7 bases are shared with TRBD1. V was pared by 2 bases and J by 4 bases, with 2 bases of the junction left unmatched. The CDR3 has 14 amino acids. Germline lookup yields CDR1 MDHEN and CDR2 SYDVKM. The CDR3 nucleotides read TGTGCCAGCAGTTTAGGACAGGAAAATCAGCCCCAGCATTTT. This codes for CASSLGQENQPQHF.

The J gene is TRBJ2-1, the V gene TRBV6-5; 7 bases are shared with TRBD2. V was pared by 3 bases and J by 4 bases, with 9 bases of the junction left unmatched. This CDR3 spans 16 amino acids. CDR1 MNHEY and CDR2 SVGAGI come from the germline V gene. The CDR3 spells CASSYFGASGYNEQFF. DNA for the CDR3: TGTGCCAGCAGTTATTTTGGGGCTAGCGGATACAATGAGCAGTTCTTC.

V gene TRBV30 combines with J gene TRBJ1-5; D perhaps matches TRBD1 (5 bases). Germline CDR1 reads GTSNPN; CDR2 reads SVGIG (reference sequence). The CDR3 is 13 residues long. The germline V and J ends were trimmed by 0 bases and 11 bases, with 14 bases remaining between them. The CDR3 here is CAWSVRGGLAQHF. The CDR3 DNA reads as TGTGCCTGGAGTGTACGGGGGGGTTTGGCCCAGCATTTT.